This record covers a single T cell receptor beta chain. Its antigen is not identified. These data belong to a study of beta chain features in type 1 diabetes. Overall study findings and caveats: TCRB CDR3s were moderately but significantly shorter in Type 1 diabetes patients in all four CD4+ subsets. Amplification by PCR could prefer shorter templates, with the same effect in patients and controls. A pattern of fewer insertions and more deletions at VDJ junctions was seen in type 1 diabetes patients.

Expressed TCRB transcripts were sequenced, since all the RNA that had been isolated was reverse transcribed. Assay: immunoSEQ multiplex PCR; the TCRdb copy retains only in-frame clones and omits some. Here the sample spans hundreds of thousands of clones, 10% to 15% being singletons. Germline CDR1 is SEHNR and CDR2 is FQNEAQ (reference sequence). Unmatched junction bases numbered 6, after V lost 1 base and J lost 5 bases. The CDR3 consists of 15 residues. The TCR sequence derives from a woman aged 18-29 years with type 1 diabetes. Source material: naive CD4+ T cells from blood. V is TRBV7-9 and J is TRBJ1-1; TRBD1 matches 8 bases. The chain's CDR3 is CASSLGGRGRTEAFF. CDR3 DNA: TGTGCCAGCAGCTTAGGGGGCAGGGGGCGGACTGAAGCTTTCTTT.